The 18 T cell receptor beta chains below come from one sample, sequenced in a study of blood T cell repertoires in COVID-19 (dated by TCRdb to the early 2020s). Library creation used the immunoSEQ multiplex PCR assay. TCRdb's version of the immuneACCESS table is confined to in-frame rearrangements and falls short of the full clone set. An unresolved V gene accounts for under half of the shortfall where checked; the remainder is of unknown origin. Present in this sample are 200,000 to 250,000 clones, around 83% of which were seen just once. Around 7.2% of the sample goes to the ten largest clones. The sample comprised peripheral blood. These receptors were taken from a woman between 45 and 60 years old with acute or convalescent COVID-19.

The J gene is TRBJ2-5, the V gene TRBV2; D might be TRBD1 (7 bases). Germline assignment: CDR1 SNHLY and CDR2 FYNNEI. This CDR3 spans 15 amino acids. The V and J ends lost 6 bases and 5 bases respectively, with 19 bases between them. The CDR3 spells CASRGQGGMSETQYF. The CDR3 coding sequence is TGTGCCAGCAGGGGGCAGGGGGGAATGAGTGAGACCCAGTACTTC.

The rearrangement links TRBV14 to TRBJ1-1; D unclear. Deletions cut 0 bases from V and 4 bases from J, with 9 bases between. The length of the CDR3 is 14 residues. CDR1 is SGHDN and CDR2 is FVKESK in the germline V gene. For the CDR3, the DNA is TGTGCCAGCAGCCAAGACTTGTCCAGCACTGAAGCTTTCTTT. This codes for CASSQDLSSTEAFF.

Comments on this clone: One end of the junction fails to match germline, which may point to a read error. J is TRBJ2-3 and V is TRBV7-2; 14 nucleotides match TRBD2. Germline CDR1 is SGHTA and CDR2 is FQGNSA. This CDR3 is built from 18 residues. The CDR3 protein is CASSRTSGGPLAADTQYF. CDR3 coding DNA: TGTGCCAGCAGCCGGACTAGCGGGGGGCCCCTAGCTGCAGACACGCAGTATTTT. The whole variable domain, filled in from reference TRBV7-2 and TRBJ2-3, reads GAGVSQSPSNKVTEKGKDVELRCDPISGHTALYWYRQSLGQGLEFLIYFQGNSAPDKSGLPSDRFSAERTGGSVSTLTIQRTQQEDSAVYLCASSRTSGGPLAADTQYFGPGTRLTVL.

The chain has TRBV11-2 and TRBJ2-7; TRBD1 might be the D (5 bases). Germline-derived CDR1 and CDR2 are SGHAT and FQNNGV. This CDR3 is built from 16 residues. Trimming shortened V by 2 bases and J by 0 bases, and 14 bases separated the two germline ends. CDR3 sequence: CASSLYRTLSSYEQYF. The CDR3 region has the DNA TGTGCCAGCAGCTTATATCGGACATTGAGCTCCTACGAGCAGTACTTC.

As for this clone: Compared with germline, one end of the junction differs, possibly owing to a read error. The V gene is TRBV7-2, the J gene TRBJ2-1, with no clear D. The CDR3 contains 13 residues. Per the germline V gene, CDR1 is SGHTA and CDR2 is FQGNSA. Here the CDR3 DNA reads TGTGCCAGCAGCTTAGTTGCACCGGGTCACCAACTCTTC. It codes for CASSLVAPGHQLF.

The chain carries TRBV7-2 and TRBJ2-1; a possible D gene is TRBD2 (5 bases). CDR3 length: 16 residues. Germline loops: CDR1 SGHTA, CDR2 FQGNSA. Trimming took 1 base from V and 6 from J, leaving 16 bases between them. This CDR3 reads CASSLGVWRVGNEQFF. CDR3 in DNA: TGTGCCAGCAGCTTAGGTGTCTGGCGGGTCGGCAATGAGCAGTTCTTC.

The chain couples TRBV7-9 to TRBJ2-1; 8 nucleotides match TRBD2. Germline V gene data show CDR1 as SEHNR and CDR2 as FQNEAQ (reference sequence). The CDR3 is 14 residues long. V was pared by 3 bases and J by 4 bases, with 2 bases of the junction left unmatched. In DNA, the CDR3 is TGTGCCAGCAGCTTTAGCGGGACTTACAATGAGCAGTTCTTC. This codes for CASSFSGTYNEQFF.

V gene TRBV7-2 combines with J gene TRBJ1-5; TRBD1 matches 9 bases. CDR3 length: 15 residues. V shed 6 bases, J shed 3 bases, and the junction held 6 bases outside the gene matches. Germline CDR1 is SGHTA and CDR2 is FQGNSA. The CDR3 nucleotides read TGTGCCAGCAGGACTACAGGGGGCACCAATCAGCCCCAGCATTTT. Its protein is CASRTTGGTNQPQHF.

The gene calls are TRBV19 and TRBJ2-7, with D possibly being TRBD1 (8 bases). The CDR3 spans 17 residues. CDR1 is LNHDA and CDR2 is SQIVND in the germline V gene (reference sequence). V lost 4 bases and J 0 bases, leaving 19 bases between the germline ends. CDR3 in amino acids: CASSTKPQGGSSYEQYF. The CDR3 bases are TGTGCCAGTAGTACAAAACCACAGGGGGGGAGCTCCTACGAGCAGTACTTC.

This clone was counted a single time. This chain joins TRBV6-5 and TRBJ2-5, with a weak D call TRBD1 (5 bases). Germline loops: CDR1 MNHEY, CDR2 SVGAGI. V was trimmed by 2 bases and J by 2 bases, leaving 15 bases between them. This CDR3 contains 16 residues. Here the CDR3 DNA reads TGTGCCAGCAGTTACCTACCGAACCAGGGTCAAGAGACCCAGTACTTC. Residues: CASSYLPNQGQETQYF.

The V call is TRBV5-8, the J call TRBJ2-7; perhaps TRBD2 as D (5 bases). The germline V and J ends were trimmed by 4 bases and 3 bases, with 8 bases remaining between them. Germline-derived CDR1 and CDR2 are SGHTS and YDEGEE. The CDR3 covers 12 residues. DNA for the CDR3: TGTGCCAGCAGCAGGACTTACTACGAGCAGTACTTC. Encoded protein: CASSRTYYEQYF. Variable domain in full (rest from reference TRBV5-8 and TRBJ2-7): EAGVTQSPTHLIKTRGQQATLRCSPISGHTSVYWYQQALGLGLQFLLWYDEGEERNRGNFPPRFSGRQFPNYSSELNVNALELEDSALYLCASSRTYYEQYFGPGTRLTVT.

This clone was recorded only once. The chain employs TRBV5-1 and TRBJ1-4; no clear D. The CDR3 runs to 14 residues. V was clipped by 2 bases and J by 4 bases, with 9 bases between them. Per germline, CDR1 SGHRS and CDR2 YFSETQ. The CDR3, as DNA: TGCGCCAGCAGCTTAGTGTCTAGTAATGAAAAACTGTTTTTT. It is translated as CASSLVSSNEKLFF.

This chain joins TRBV5-1 and TRBJ2-6; D is possibly TRBD2 (5 bases). Germline V CDR1 and CDR2: SGHRS, YFSETQ. The CDR3 is 17 residues long. Trimming shortened V by 2 bases and J by 0 bases, and 12 bases separated the two germline ends. Here the CDR3 DNA reads TGCGCCAGCAGCTTCGGGGTTTCAGCCTCTGGGGCCAACGTCCTGACTTTC. This encodes CASSFGVSASGANVLTF.

This chain connects TRBV5-4 to TRBJ2-2; D perhaps matches TRBD1 (6 bases). In germline, CDR1 is SGHNT, CDR2 YYREEE (reference sequence). Trimming took off 4 bases at V and 6 bases at J, with 13 bases between the two ends. The CDR3 spans 14 residues. The CDR3 spells CASSAKTGPGELFF. The CDR3 DNA sequence: TGTGCCAGCAGCGCAAAAACAGGGCCCGGGGAGCTGTTTTTT.

The sample holds one count of this clone. V usage is TRBV11-1 and J usage is TRBJ2-1, with TRBD2 identical over 11 bases. The germline gives CDR1 SGHAT, CDR2 FQDESV (reference sequence). V was pared by 7 bases and J by 7 bases, with 9 bases of the junction left unmatched. The CDR3 is 15 residues long. The CDR3 protein is CASTSASSGGNEQFF. The CDR3 coding sequence is TGTGCCAGCACCAGCGCCTCTAGCGGGGGGAATGAGCAGTTCTTC. Complete variable domain (other parts from reference TRBV11-1 and TRBJ2-1): EAEVAQSPRYKITEKSQAVAFWCDPISGHATLYWYRQILGQGPELLVQFQDESVVDDSQLPKDRFSAERLKGVDSTLKIQPAELGDSAMYLCASTSASSGGNEQFFGPGTRLTVL.

The chain is built from TRBV6-5 and TRBJ2-1; D is possibly TRBD2 (7 bases). Per the germline V gene, CDR1 is MNHEY and CDR2 is SVGAGI. With 4 bases removed from V and 4 bases from J, the gap between germline ends came to 17 bases. The CDR3 has 16 residues. This CDR3 reads CASSFSAGAAYNEQFF. CDR3 DNA: TGTGCCAGCAGTTTTAGCGCGGGGGCCGCGTACAATGAGCAGTTCTTC.

The V call is TRBV5-6, the J call TRBJ2-2; 7 nucleotides agree with TRBD1. This CDR3 has 16 amino acids. CDR1 is SGHDT and CDR2 is YYEEEE in the germline V gene. The junction had 7 bases not matched to a gene; V was cut back by 4 bases and J by 1 base. The CDR3 sequence is CASSPKDRLNTGELFF. The CDR3 bases are TGTGCCAGCAGCCCCAAGGACAGGTTGAACACCGGGGAGCTGTTTTTT.

The sample holds a few counts of this clone. CDR3 in amino acids: CASRGTSGGSNTGELFF. Written as DNA, the CDR3 is TGTGCCAGCAGAGGAACTAGCGGGGGTTCGAACACCGGGGAGCTGTTTTTT. The chain combines TRBV9 with TRBJ2-2, with 11 nucleotides matching TRBD2. Per germline, CDR1 SGDLS and CDR2 YYNGEE. V lost 5 bases to trimming and J lost 0 bases; unmatched junction nucleotides: 6. The CDR3 extends over 17 amino acids.